These 14 T cell receptor beta chains share one sample of origin, sequenced in a study of shared clonotypes between healthy human individuals. Sequencing used immunoSEQ multiplex PCR; TCRdb keeps in-frame clones, though not all of them. The sample gives over a million clones, 65% to 75% of which show up once; about 1.5% is in the top ten. The sample taken for sequencing was memory CD4+ T cells sorted from blood. Stated subset: CD45RA-negative fraction. These receptor sequences come from a man aged 18 to 29 in good health.

V gene TRBV30 combines with J gene TRBJ2-7; D possibly uses TRBD1 or TRBD2 (6 bases each). The CDR3 length is 14 residues. The germline V gene has CDR1 GTSNPN and CDR2 SVGIG (reference sequence). V gave up 2 bases and J gave up 6 bases, with 17 bases separating them. The CDR3 DNA is TGTGCCTGGAGTCTAGGGGGGACTGGTGGCGAGCAGTACTTC. Translating it yields CAWSLGGTGGEQYF. Together with reference TRBV30 and TRBJ2-7, the CDR3 gives the full variable domain: SQTIHQWPATLVQPVGSPLSLECTVEGTSNPNLYWYRQAAGRGLQLLFYSVGIGQISSEVPQNLSASRPQDRQFILSSKKLLLSDSGFYLCAWSLGGTGGEQYFGPGTRLTVT.

The chain links TRBV6-5 to TRBJ1-2; maybe TRBD1 (5 bases). With 4 bases removed from V and 2 bases from J, the gap between germline ends came to 8 bases. The CDR3 has 13 residues. Germline V CDR1 and CDR2: MNHEY, SVGAGI. The CDR3 DNA reads as TGTGCCAGCAGTTGGGACGGGAACTATGGCTACACCTTC. This encodes CASSWDGNYGYTF.

This chain joins TRBV5-6 and TRBJ2-7, with D uncertain. CDR3 size: 14 residues. Germline values: CDR1 SGHDT, CDR2 YYEEEE. V shed 6 bases and J shed 1 base, with 14 bases lying between them. The DNA of the CDR3 is TGTGCCAGCACCTATACCGGACCGTCCTACGAGCAGTACTTC. Translating gives CASTYTGPSYEQYF.

The chain carries TRBV5-3 and TRBJ2-3, with 7 nucleotides matching TRBD2. TRBV5-3 is placed among ORFs of uncertain function. The CDR3 length is 13 residues. Trimming at V came to 9 bases and at J to 1 base, leaving 5 bases not matched to a gene. CDR3 in DNA: TGTGCCAACGGCGCGGGGGGCACAGATACGCAGTATTTT. The encoded protein is CANGAGGTDTQYF.

The CDR3 DNA follows: TGTGCCAGCAGCTTCCGGGACAGCGGGGAGCTGTTTTTT. Translation gives CASSFRDSGELFF. The chain uses TRBV11-2 and TRBJ2-2; 7 positions agree with TRBD1. The CDR3 length is 13 residues. V gave up 3 bases and J gave up 7 bases; unmatched junction bases: 2. CDR1 SGHAT and CDR2 FQNNGV come from the germline V gene.

Ten or more counts support this clone. The V call is TRBV7-9, the J call TRBJ2-1; 7 nucleotides agree with TRBD2. V was clipped by 5 bases and J by 8 bases; unmatched bases: 12. Germline V gene lookup returns CDR1 SEHNR and CDR2 FQNEAQ (reference sequence). There are 15 residues in the CDR3. This CDR3 reads CASSRVGREVDEQFF. CDR3 DNA: TGTGCCAGCAGCCGCGTAGGACGGGAGGTAGATGAGCAGTTCTTC.

This chain links TRBV30 with TRBJ1-2; D unclear. V shed 2 bases and J shed 3 bases, with 10 bases lying between them. CDR1 is GTSNPN, CDR2 SVGIG, per germline (reference sequence). This CDR3 has 13 amino acids. The CDR3 loop is CAWSPSGYYGYTF. Here the CDR3 DNA reads TGTGCCTGGAGTCCCTCGGGCTACTATGGCTACACCTTC.

A remark on this clone: This sample also contains other DNA sequences that code for the same CDR3. This rearrangement joins TRBV6-1 to TRBJ1-2; 9 bases align to TRBD1. Germline lookup yields CDR1 MNHNS and CDR2 SASEGT. The CDR3 consists of 15 residues. The J segment lost 5 bases and the V segment lost 4 bases, leaving 8 bases of the junction unmatched. CDR3 amino acids: CASSAPDRGFYGYTF. The CDR3 region has the DNA TGTGCCAGCAGTGCCCCTGACAGGGGGTTTTATGGCTACACCTTC.

The gene calls are TRBV5-1 and TRBJ1-4; D call uncertain. Trimming stripped 5 bases from V and 2 bases from J, with 22 bases between. This CDR3 spans 18 amino acids. CDR1 and CDR2 from the germline V gene are SGHRS and YFSETQ. Here the CDR3 reads CASSLTGRGLNTNEKLFF. The CDR3, as DNA: TGCGCCAGCAGTCTCACCGGACGGGGTCTAAACACTAATGAAAAACTGTTTTTT. Supplemented by reference TRBV5-1 and TRBJ1-4, the full variable domain reads KAGVTQTPRYLIKTRGQQVTLSCSPISGHRSVSWYQQTPGQGLQFLFEYFSETQRNKGNFPGRFSGRQFSNSRSEMNVSTLELGDSALYLCASSLTGRGLNTNEKLFFGSGTQLSVL.

Comment on this clone: Other DNA sequences in the same sample also yield this CDR3. This chain uses TRBV5-1 with TRBJ1-1, with a possible D match to TRBD1 (5 bases). The CDR3 has 13 amino acids. Germline assignment: CDR1 SGHRS and CDR2 YFSETQ. The V end lost 5 bases, the J end lost 0 bases, and 8 bases lay between the germline ends. The CDR3 reads CASSWGVNTEAFF. The CDR3 region has the DNA TGCGCCAGCAGTTGGGGGGTGAACACTGAAGCTTTCTTT. Together with reference TRBV5-1 and TRBJ1-1, the CDR3 gives the full variable domain: KAGVTQTPRYLIKTRGQQVTLSCSPISGHRSVSWYQQTPGQGLQFLFEYFSETQRNKGNFPGRFSGRQFSNSRSEMNVSTLELGDSALYLCASSWGVNTEAFFGQGTRLTVV.

The chain links TRBV30 to TRBJ1-2; D is possibly TRBD1 (6 bases). V was pared by 8 bases and J by 9 bases, with 16 bases between. The germline V gene has CDR1 GTSNPN and CDR2 SVGIG (reference sequence). The CDR3 has 11 amino acids. The CDR3 DNA reads TGTGCCGGAAAACCGGGACACAGCTACACCTTC. This translates into CAGKPGHSYTF.

The chain joins TRBV2 to TRBJ2-5, with D maybe TRBD2 (7 bases). The CDR3 runs to 16 residues. Germline V gene sequence: CDR1 SNHLY, CDR2 FYNNEI. The ends were cut back, 6 bases at V and 1 base at J, with 18 bases in the middle. CDR3 in amino acids: CASRWGQGRAQETQYF. DNA of the CDR3: TGTGCCAGCAGATGGGGTCAGGGGAGGGCCCAAGAGACCCAGTACTTC.

This clone was seen a single time. The V gene is TRBV5-6, the J gene TRBJ1-6; no clear D. The germline V and J ends were trimmed by 0 bases and 1 base, with 5 bases remaining between them. Germline V lookup: CDR1 SGHDT, CDR2 YYEEEE. There are 15 residues in the CDR3. Here the CDR3 DNA reads TGTGCCAGCAGCTTGGGGGGTTCCTATAATTCACCCCTCCACTTT. This translates into CASSLGGSYNSPLHF.

The rearrangement links TRBV7-3 to TRBJ2-2; D is undetermined. Trimming took 3 bases from V and 7 from J, leaving 9 bases between them. Germline V CDR1 and CDR2: SGHTA, FQGTGA. The CDR3 length is 13 residues. The CDR3 nucleotides are TGTGCCAGCAGCTTGATGACACTCGGGGAGCTGTTTTTT. It specifies CASSLMTLGELFF.